The rows below give T cell receptor beta chains drawn from one sample of a study of PD-1 blockade in classical Hodgkin lymphoma. Data came from immunoSEQ multiplex PCR; TCRdb stores just in-frame clones and leaves some out. The sample yields around 7,400 clones, 80% to 85% seen once. Here the sequenced sample was peripheral blood mononuclear cells (PBMCs), taken before the fourth cycle of nivolumab. These receptors originate from a human donor with classical Hodgkin lymphoma. The CDR3 runs from the conserved cysteine through the conserved F or W. The D gene is left open where the match is weak. Clone size appears in some rows only: once, few, many, or a class for an expanded clone.

NA,TRBJ1-2,TRBV20-1,NA,TGCAGTGCTAGAGACTATGGCTACACCTTC,CSARDYGYTF
NA,TRBJ2-6,TRBV7-8,NA,TGTGCCAGCAGCTTTGACACCAACTCTGGGGCCAACGTCCTGACTTTC,CASSFDTNSGANVLTF
NA,TRBJ2-7,TRBV10-3,NA,TGTGCCATCAGTGAGGGCCCCTCCTACGAGCAGTACTTC,CAISEGPSYEQYF
NA,TRBJ1-4,TRBV5-4,NA,TGTGCCAGCAGCTTGTGGTCCTCGGGGGGTAATGAAAAACTGTTTTTT,CASSLWSSGGNEKLFF
NA,TRBJ1-2,TRBV14,NA,TGTGCCAGCAGCCAAGACTTAGCATATGGCTACACCTTC,CASSQDLAYGYTF
TRBD2,TRBJ2-3,TRBV5-1,NA,TGCGCCAGCAGCTTGGAACTAGCGGGTAGCACAGATACGCAGTATTTT,CASSLELAGSTDTQYF
TRBD2,TRBJ2-5,TRBV7-8,NA,TGTGCCAGCAGCTTCTACCTTCCGGGACTAGCGGGGGTGGGTGCAGAGACCCAGTACTTC,CASSFYLPGLAGVGAETQYF
TRBD1,TRBJ1-5,TRBV4-1,NA,TGCGCCAGCAGCCGGATACAGGGGTCGGGTCAGCCCCAGCATTTT,CASSRIQGSGQPQHF
TRBD1,TRBJ2-7,TRBV2,medium-sized,TGTGCCAGCAGTGAATTCAACTCGCCCGGGACAGTCTACGAGCAGTACTTC,CASSEFNSPGTVYEQYF
NA,TRBJ2-5,TRBV6-5,NA,TGTGCCAGCAGTTTGTACACCCAAGAGACCCAGTACTTC,CASSLYTQETQYF
NA,TRBJ1-1,TRBV18,NA,TGTGCCAGCTCACCAGGGAAGAACACTGAAGCTTTCTTT,CASSPGKNTEAFF
NA,TRBJ1-1,TRBV11-1,NA,TGTGCCAGCAGCCCCGGGCGGGCGCTGAACACTGAAGCTTTCTTT,CASSPGRALNTEAFF
NA,TRBJ1-2,TRBV14,NA,TGTGCCAGCAGCCAAGATTTCGACTATGGCTACACCTTC,CASSQDFDYGYTF
NA,TRBJ2-1,TRBV4-3,once,TGCGCCAGCAGCTGGGGGGTAGTAGATGAGCAGTTCTTC,CASSWGVVDEQFF
NA,TRBJ2-2,TRBV10-3,NA,TGTGCCATCAGTGCCAGGAGGGACTCCCTGGGGTTAACCGGGGAGCTGTTTTTT,CAISARRDSLGLTGELFF
TRBD2,TRBJ2-3,TRBV28,NA,TGTGCCAGCAGTTCCCCCGGACTAGCGGGGAGACGAACTAGCACAGATACGCAGTATTTT,CASSSPGLAGRRTSTDTQYF
NA,TRBJ2-3,TRBV7-9,NA,TGTGCCAGCAAGTCCCCCGGGTTCACAGATACGCAGTATTTT,CASKSPGFTDTQYF
NA,TRBJ1-2,TRBV6-5,once,TGTGCCAGCAGAAGACAGCGCTATGGCTACACCTTC,CASRRQRYGYTF
NA,TRBJ2-1,TRBV11-2,NA,TGTGCCAGCAGCTTAGGGGCAAGCTCCTACAATGAGCAGTTCTTC,CASSLGASSYNEQFF
TRBD1,TRBJ2-3,TRBV10-3,NA,TGTGCCATCAGTGGCCTGGACAGGGGGAGCCCAGATACGCAGTATTTT,CAISGLDRGSPDTQYF
NA,TRBJ1-2,TRBV28,NA,TGTGCCAGCAGTTTCGGCGGAAACTATGGCTACACCTTC,CASSFGGNYGYTF
NA,TRBJ1-2,TRBV6-5,NA,TGTGCCAGCAGCCAACGGGGGGGAAGTGGCTACACCTTC,CASSQRGGSGYTF
TRBD1,TRBJ2-5,TRBV7-6,NA,TGTGCCAGCAGCGGCCGCGTAGGGGGCGAGACCCAGTACTTC,CASSGRVGGETQYF
TRBD1,TRBJ2-7,TRBV6-6,NA,TGTGCCAGCAGTTCGGTGCAGGGGGTTTACGAGCAGTACTTC,CASSSVQGVYEQYF
NA,TRBJ2-7,TRBV7-7,NA,TGTGCTAGCAGCTTAGGGGGGGGAGGCGAGCAGTACTTC,CASSLGGGGEQYF
NA,TRBJ1-2,TRBV7-2,NA,TGTGCCAGCAGCTCCCAGGGAGTTGGTGGCTACACCTTC,CASSSQGVGGYTF
TRBD1,TRBJ2-1,TRBV6-1,NA,TGTGCCAGCAGTGAAATCCAGGGGGCAACCTCCTACAATGAGCAGTTCTTC,CASSEIQGATSYNEQFF
NA,TRBJ1-1,TRBV7-9,few,TGTGCCAGCAGCTTATCGGGGCACACCCCCTCGGTTGAAGCTTTCTTT,CASSLSGHTPSVEAFF
NA,TRBJ1-2,TRBV21-1,once,TGTGCCAGCAGCCCCCGGCCGACCTATGGCTACACCTTC,CASSPRPTYGYTF
NA,TRBJ2-2,TRBV9,NA,TGTGCCAGCAGCAACAATAGAGGCCGATCCGGGGAGCTGTTTTTT,CASSNNRGRSGELFF
NA,TRBJ1-1,TRBV9,NA,TGTGCCAGCAGCGTGGGTGAAGAGGGCACTGAAGCTTTCTTT,CASSVGEEGTEAFF
TRBD1,TRBJ2-3,TRBV18,NA,TGTGCCAGCTCACCGGACAGGGGGCGAATCCCAGATACGCAGTATTTT,CASSPDRGRIPDTQYF